Below are 17 T cell receptor beta chains sequenced from a single sample in a study of shared clonotypes between healthy human individuals. Only in-frame clones appear in the TCRdb table, and some are missing; sequencing was by immunoSEQ multiplex PCR. Of fewer than 1.4 million clones in the sample, approximately 80% were seen once. The material sequenced was memory CD4+ T cells from PBMCs. Noted subset: CD45RA-negative fraction. These receptors originate from a man aged 18 to 29 in good health. Some clones in this sample may be carry-over from other donors' samples.

V gene TRBV27 combines with J gene TRBJ2-7, with D unclear. The CDR3 is made up of 13 amino acids. Germline CDR1 and CDR2: MNHEY and SMNVEV (reference sequence). V was cut by 2 bases and J by 2 bases, with 7 bases left in between. CDR3 DNA: TGTGCCAGCAGTTTAGGGCTCGCCTACGAGCAGTACTTC. Its translation: CASSLGLAYEQYF.

A note on this clone: Just one base apart from a much larger clone, this may be a read error. Other DNA sequences in this sample translate to the same CDR3. This rearrangement joins TRBV27 to TRBJ2-3; D call uncertain. V lost 5 bases to trimming and J lost 4 bases, with 4 bases between them. The CDR3 is 11 amino acids. Per germline, CDR1 MNHEY and CDR2 SMNVEV (reference sequence). Written as DNA, the CDR3 is TGTGCCAGCAGTCTGGCAGATACGCAGTATTTT. Protein sequence: CASSLADTQYF.

This clone was detected a few times. J is TRBJ2-5 and V is TRBV5-4; D is undetermined. Trimming pared 3 bases from V and 2 bases from J, leaving 14 bases between. The germline V gene has CDR1 SGHNT and CDR2 YYREEE (reference sequence). The CDR3 has 15 residues. CDR3 DNA sequence: TGTGCCAGCAGCTCGTGGAGTGAGCCACAAGAGACCCAGTACTTC. Protein sequence: CASSSWSEPQETQYF. Full variable domain (outside the CDR3, taken from reference TRBV5-4 and TRBJ2-5): ETGVTQSPTHLIKTRGQQVTLRCSSQSGHNTVSWYQQALGQGPQFIFQYYREEENGRGNFPPRFSGLQFPNYSSELNVNALELDDSALYLCASSSWSEPQETQYFGPGTRLLVL.

The V call is TRBV28, the J call TRBJ2-7; a possible D gene is TRBD1 (5 bases). Trimming shortened V by 2 bases and J by 0 bases, and 8 bases separated the two germline ends. Germline CDR1 MDHEN, CDR2 SYDVKM. This CDR3 spans 14 amino acids. CDR3 DNA: TGTGCCAGCAGTTTAAGGCAGGGCTCCTACGAGCAGTACTTC. It yields the protein CASSLRQGSYEQYF.

The V call is TRBV5-1, the J call TRBJ2-5, with TRBD2 identical over 8 bases. V gave up 4 bases and J gave up 1 base; unmatched junction bases: 9. CDR1 SGHRS and CDR2 YFSETQ come from the germline V gene. CDR3 length: 16 amino acids. CDR3 bases: TGCGCCAGCAGCACCCGGCCTAGCGGGCCCCAAGAGACCCAGTACTTC. Translating gives CASSTRPSGPQETQYF.

As regards this clone: Since a much larger clone is just one base distant, this may be a read error. The V and J genes are TRBV2 and TRBJ1-2, with D tentatively TRBD1 (6 bases). This CDR3 spans 13 amino acids. Looked up from germline, CDR1 is SNHLY and CDR2 is FYNNEI. The V end lost 3 bases, the J end lost 5 bases, and 10 bases lay between the germline ends. The CDR3 loop is CASSDRGQYGYTF. The CDR3 bases are TGTGCCAGCAGTGACAGGGGCCAATATGGCTACACCTTC.

This chain uses TRBV6-1 with TRBJ2-7; TRBD1 aligns across 8 bases. The junction had 9 bases not matched to a gene; V was cut back by 5 bases and J by 3 bases. The CDR3 covers 15 residues. Germline V gives CDR1 MNHNS, CDR2 SASEGT. The CDR3 bases are TGTGCCAGCAGTAGAGGCGGGACAGGTAACTACGAGCAGTACTTC. It encodes CASSRGGTGNYEQYF.

The CDR3 nucleotides read TGCGCCAGCAGCCAAGAGGAAGGGCGGGTTAGTGGCTACACCTTC. Translated: CASSQEEGRVSGYTF. J is TRBJ1-2 and V is TRBV4-3; D gene unclear. The CDR3 covers 15 residues. Germline V gene sequence: CDR1 LGHNA, CDR2 YSLEER. V was trimmed by 0 bases and J by 7 bases, leaving 15 bases between them.

The gene calls are TRBV10-1 and TRBJ1-1; no firm D call. V lost 2 bases, J lost 4 bases, and 11 bases lay in between. From germline, CDR1 is WNHNN and CDR2 SYGVQD (reference sequence). The CDR3 is made up of 14 amino acids. The CDR3: CASSEDPVGTEAFF. The CDR3 coding sequence is TGCGCCAGCAGTGAGGACCCAGTCGGCACTGAAGCTTTCTTT.

The gene calls are TRBV6-1 and TRBJ2-7; D not certain. V lost 10 bases and J lost 6, with 16 bases in between. The germline gives CDR1 MNHNS, CDR2 SASEGT. This CDR3 is built from 12 residues. The CDR3 DNA is TGTGCCACCTGGTGGGTGGGTAGCGAGCAGTACTTC. Amino acids: CATWWVGSEQYF.

For the CDR3, the DNA is TGTGCCAGCAGGAGGACCCCAGGGCAGCCCCAGCATTTT. It is translated as CASRRTPGQPQHF. The V call is TRBV28, the J call TRBJ1-5, with a tentative D call TRBD1 (5 bases). V was pared by 6 bases and J by 7 bases, with 13 bases between. The V gene's germline CDR1 is MDHEN and CDR2 SYDVKM. This CDR3 is 13 amino acids long.

The chain employs TRBV15 and TRBJ1-3, with D maybe TRBD1 (6 bases). This CDR3 comprises 14 residues. Germline V lookup: CDR1 LNHNV, CDR2 YYDKDF (reference sequence). V was clipped by 5 bases and J by 0 bases, with 8 bases between them. CDR3 protein: CATSDRTSGNTIYF. Here the CDR3 DNA reads TGTGCCACCAGCGACAGGACCTCTGGAAACACCATATATTTT. Full variable domain (missing parts from reference TRBV15 and TRBJ1-3): DAMVIQNPRYQVTQFGKPVTLSCSQTLNHNVMYWYQQKSSQAPKLLFHYYDKDFNNEADTPDNFQSRRPNTSFCFLDIRSPGLGDTAMYLCATSDRTSGNTIYFGEGSWLTVV.

This clone was seen repeatedly, ten times or more. Distinct nucleotide sequences in the sample also encode this CDR3. The chain has TRBV10-3 and TRBJ2-5; maybe TRBD1 (6 bases). This CDR3 spans 13 amino acids. Per germline, CDR1 ENHRY and CDR2 SYGVKD. Trimming cost V 4 bases and J 4 bases, with 10 bases left between them. CDR3 coding DNA: TGTGCCATCAGTGGGAACAGGGTAGAGACCCAGTACTTC. Translated, it gives CAISGNRVETQYF.

This clone showed up just a few times. Other DNA variants within this sample encode the same CDR3. The gene calls are TRBV6-1 and TRBJ2-7, with 10 nucleotides matching TRBD1. V trimming: 6 bases; J trimming: 2 bases; junction bases outside the gene matches: 4. This CDR3 has 14 residues. The germline V gene encodes CDR1 MNHNS and CDR2 SASEGT. The CDR3 sequence is CASRAGQGTYEQYF. DNA of the CDR3: TGTGCCAGCAGGGCGGGACAGGGGACCTACGAGCAGTACTTC.

CDR3 coding DNA: TGTGCCAGCAGTTACGGGTGGAGCACTAGCACAGATACGCAGTATTTT. Its protein product is CASSYGWSTSTDTQYF. This chain joins TRBV6-5 and TRBJ2-3; D gene ambiguous. This CDR3 has 16 residues. V was clipped by 2 bases and J by 0 bases, with 12 bases between them. Germline V gives CDR1 MNHEY, CDR2 SVGAGI.

J is TRBJ2-2 and V is TRBV7-2; TRBD1 is a possible D gene (6 bases). From germline, CDR1 is SGHTA and CDR2 FQGNSA. The CDR3 covers 14 residues. V shed 5 bases and J shed 5 bases, with 12 bases lying between them. CDR3 DNA sequence: TGTGCCAGCAGCCCCGGACAGAGTACCGGGGAGCTGTTTTTT. Its protein is CASSPGQSTGELFF.

The count of this clone is one. V is TRBV14 and J is TRBJ2-3; possibly TRBD1 or TRBD2 for D (5 bases each). The V end lost 2 bases, the J end lost 4 bases, and 16 bases lay between the germline ends. The germline CDR1 and CDR2 sequences are SGHDN and FVKESK. This CDR3 is 16 amino acids long. CDR3 coding DNA: TGTGCCAGCAGCCAAAGACCCGGAAGAGGGGCAGATACGCAGTATTTT. Encoded protein: CASSQRPGRGADTQYF. The variable domain in full, with the rest retrieved from reference TRBV14 and TRBJ2-3, is EAGVTQFPSHSVIEKGQTVTLRCDPISGHDNLYWYRRVMGKEIKFLLHFVKESKQDESGMPNNRFLAERTGGTYSTLKVQPAELEDSGVYFCASSQRPGRGADTQYFGPGTRLTVL.